This T cell receptor (beta chain) was sequenced in a study of CD8+CD57+ T cells in acquired aplastic anemia. Study outcomes and limitations: Comparison of patients with controls identified around 31 shared CD8+ CDR3 sequences.

With V trimmed by 3 bases and J by 7 bases, 6 bases remained unmatched. Germline V lookup: CDR1 LNHDA, CDR2 SQIVND (reference sequence). This CDR3 has 14 amino acids. It was genomic DNA that served as the template for profiling TCR beta VDJ and CDR3. From the reads, TCRdb called clonotypes with MiXCR, one entry per CDR3 protein. The sample lists 400,000 to 600,000 distinct CDR3 sequences; more than 25% were seen once. It was patients with CD8+CD57+ cell expansion by flow cytometry who were chosen for sequencing. This clonotype was seen ten or more times. The antigen is undetermined. The gene calls are TRBV19 and TRBJ1-3, with 7 nucleotides matching TRBD1. The sequenced sample was sorted CD4+, CD8+, or CD8+CD57+ T cells (not recorded which) from PBMCs. The sequence derives from a human donor with aplastic anemia. CDR3 bases: TGTGCCAGTAGTATTCCGGGACAGAGGAACACCATATATTTT. This codes for CASSIPGQRNTIYF.